This T cell receptor beta chain was captured in a study of T-cell reconstitution after alpha-beta-depleted transplantation in children. Broader study findings: Where alpha-beta T cells came from about two months after transplant was reportedly several hundred expanded graft clones. Surviving recipient T cells and thymic progenitors produced the high day-60 TCRbeta diversity seen in some patients. Newly produced T cells mostly provided counts and TCRbeta diversity after one year, as hyperexpanded clones declined.

The CDR3 loop spans 13 amino acids. Germline-derived CDR1 and CDR2 are DFQATT and SNEGSKA (reference sequence). Unique molecular identifiers were incorporated when the TCRbeta library was constructed. In TCRdb, the PCR reads were re-called with MiXCR into one record per CDR3 protein. The sample records about 980,000 distinct CDR3 sequences, roughly 29% being singletons. Turning to this clonotype: Its antigen is as yet unknown.

The clonotype was recovered from a boy younger than two who had a stem cell transplant for SCID, so the T cells may come from the graft donor. The V and J genes are TRBV20-1 and TRBJ2-3, with a weak D call TRBD2 (6 bases). This sample comprised PBMCs, mostly from graft donor cells, obtained 360 days after TCRalphabeta/CD19-depleted stem cell transplant. The CDR3 DNA sequence: TGCAGAGCCCGGGACTCTTATTCTGATACGCAGTATTTT. It is translated as CRARDSYSDTQYF.